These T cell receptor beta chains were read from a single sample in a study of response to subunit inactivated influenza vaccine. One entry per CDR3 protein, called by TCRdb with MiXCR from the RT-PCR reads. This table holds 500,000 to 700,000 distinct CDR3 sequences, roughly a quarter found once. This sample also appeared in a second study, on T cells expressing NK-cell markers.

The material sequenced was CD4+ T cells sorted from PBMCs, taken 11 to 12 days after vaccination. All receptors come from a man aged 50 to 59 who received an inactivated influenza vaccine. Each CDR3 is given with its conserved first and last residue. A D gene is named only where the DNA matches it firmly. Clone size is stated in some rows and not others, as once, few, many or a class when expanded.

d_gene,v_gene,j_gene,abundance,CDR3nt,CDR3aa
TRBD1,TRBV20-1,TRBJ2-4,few,TGCAGTGCTAGAGATCAGGGGACAGGGCCCTACAGGACCAAAAACATTCAGTACTTC,CSARDQGTGPYRTKNIQYF
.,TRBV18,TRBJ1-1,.,TGTGCCAGCTCACTGGTGAGGGAGAACACTGAAGCTTTCTTT,CASSLVRENTEAFF
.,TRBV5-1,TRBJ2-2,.,TGCGCCAGCCGGCAGACAGTAGTCAGCGGGGAGCTGTTTTTT,CASRQTVVSGELFF
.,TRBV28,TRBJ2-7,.,TGTGCCAGCAGTTTCATGTTATCAGGGCCTCCTTCCTACGAGCAGTACTTC,CASSFMLSGPPSYEQYF
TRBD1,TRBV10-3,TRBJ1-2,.,TGTGCCACCCGACAGGGGGTAGGCGATGGCTACACCTTC,CATRQGVGDGYTF
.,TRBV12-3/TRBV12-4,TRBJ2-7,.,TGTGCCAGCACCAACCTCTACGAGCAGTACTTC,CASTNLYEQYF
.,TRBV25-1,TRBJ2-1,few,TGTGCCAGCAGTAAGCTAGCAGGTGTGCAGTTCTTC,CASSKLAGVQFF
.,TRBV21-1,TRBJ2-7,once,TGTGCCAGCAGCAAAATCCTAACCAAGACTCCTAACCCCACGAGCGAGCAGTACTTC,CASSKILTKTPNPTSEQYF
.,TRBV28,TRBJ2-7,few,TGTGCCAGCAGTGGGACCGTCGACGAGCAGTACTTC,CASSGTVDEQYF
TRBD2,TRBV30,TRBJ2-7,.,TGTGCCGTACAAGCCGGGACTAGCTATTTCAAGCAGTACTTC,CAVQAGTSYFKQYF
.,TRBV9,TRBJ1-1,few,TGTGCCAGCAGCGTAGGGGACACTGAAGCTTTCTTT,CASSVGDTEAFF
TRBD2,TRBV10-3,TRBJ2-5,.,TGTGCCATCCGGGGGGAAGTCCAAGAGACCCAGTACTTC,CAIRGEVQETQYF
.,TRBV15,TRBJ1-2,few,TGTGCCACCAGCGTAGGGGGAGGCTATGGCTACACCTTC,CATSVGGGYGYTF
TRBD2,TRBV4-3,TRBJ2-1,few,TGCGCCAGCAGCAAAGACTGGACTAGCACCGTGCAGTTCTTC,CASSKDWTSTVQFF
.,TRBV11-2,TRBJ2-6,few,TGTGCCAGCAGCAGGGGTGGACAAGCGAGCTCTGGGGCCAACGTCCTGACTTTC,CASSRGGQASSGANVLTF
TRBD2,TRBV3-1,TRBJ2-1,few,TGTGCCAGCAGCCATACTAGCGGGAGCAAATATGAGCAGTTCTTC,CASSHTSGSKYEQFF
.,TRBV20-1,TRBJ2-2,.,TGCAGTGCATCCCCGGGACAAATCACCGGGGAGCTGTTTTTT,CSASPGQITGELFF
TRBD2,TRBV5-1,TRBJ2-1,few,TGCGCCAGCAGCCCATTGGCTAGCGGGAGTAATGAGCAGTTCTTC,CASSPLASGSNEQFF
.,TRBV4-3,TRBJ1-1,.,TGCGCCAGCAGCCAAGAACAGGGATGGGACACTGAAGCTTTCTTT,CASSQEQGWDTEAFF
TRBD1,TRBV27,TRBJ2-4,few,TGTGCCAGCAGTTCTACTCCGGGACAGGGAAACATTCAGTACTTC,CASSSTPGQGNIQYF
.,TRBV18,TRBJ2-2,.,TGTGCCAGCTCACCCCCCGAACGCACCGGGGAGCTGTTTTTT,CASSPPERTGELFF
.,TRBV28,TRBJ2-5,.,TGTGCCAGCAGTTTTGGATCTGAGGAGACCCAGTACTTC,CASSFGSEETQYF
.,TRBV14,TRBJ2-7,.,TGTGCCAGCAGCCAAGTCGGTACTAAGCGGGAGCAGTACTTC,CASSQVGTKREQYF
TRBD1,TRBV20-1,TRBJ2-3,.,TGCAGTGCTTACGCCGGGACAGGGACAGATACGCAGTATTTT,CSAYAGTGTDTQYF
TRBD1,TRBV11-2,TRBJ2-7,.,TGTGCCAGCAGCTTCCCGGGACAGGGGTTCGAGCAGTACTTC,CASSFPGQGFEQYF
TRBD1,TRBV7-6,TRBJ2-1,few,TGTGCCAGCAGCTATATGACAGGGAGCTACAATGAGCAGTTCTTC,CASSYMTGSYNEQFF
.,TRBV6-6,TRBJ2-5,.,TGTGCCAGCAGGCCCGAGCATGGGACCCAGTACTTC,CASRPEHGTQYF
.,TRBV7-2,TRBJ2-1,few,TGTGCCAGCAGCTGGGCAGCGCGTGAGCAGTTCTTC,CASSWAAREQFF
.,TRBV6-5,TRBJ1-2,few,TGTGCCAGCAGTTACTCGAGAGGGAACGGCTACACCTTC,CASSYSRGNGYTF
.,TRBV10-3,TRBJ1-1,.,TGTGCCATCAGTGAGTCCCCAGGGAGTGGCACTGAAGCTTTCTTT,CAISESPGSGTEAFF
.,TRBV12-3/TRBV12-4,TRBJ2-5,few,TGTGCCAGCGGAAGACATCAAGAGACCCAGTACTTC,CASGRHQETQYF
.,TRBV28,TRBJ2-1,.,TGTGCCAGCAGTCTAATCAGGGACAATGAGCAGTTCTTC,CASSLIRDNEQFF
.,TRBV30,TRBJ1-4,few,TGTGCCTGGAGTGTCCCCGGGGGAGAAAAACTGTTTTTT,CAWSVPGGEKLFF
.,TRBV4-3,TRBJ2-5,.,TGCGCCAGCAGCCGGACCTTGACTGAGCCCCAGTACTTC,CASSRTLTEPQYF
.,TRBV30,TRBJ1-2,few,TGTGCCTGGACTCGGGGGGGGCGCGGCTATGGCTACACCTTC,CAWTRGGRGYGYTF
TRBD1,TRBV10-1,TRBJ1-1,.,TGCGCCAGCAGTGAGGGACAGGTGGGCACTGAAGCTTTCTTT,CASSEGQVGTEAFF
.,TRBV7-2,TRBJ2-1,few,TGTGCCAGCAGCTTATCAACTGGAAATGAGCAGTTCTTC,CASSLSTGNEQFF
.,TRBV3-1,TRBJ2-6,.,TGTGCCAGCAGCCACTCCGGGTCTGGGGCCAACGTCCTGACTTTC,CASSHSGSGANVLTF
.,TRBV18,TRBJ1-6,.,TGTGCCAGCTCCCGAGTCGTCTCCTATAATTCACCCCTCCACTTT,CASSRVVSYNSPLHF
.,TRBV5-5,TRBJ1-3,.,TGTGCCAGCAGCTTGAATTGGGGACGCTCTGGAAACACCATATATTTT,CASSLNWGRSGNTIYF
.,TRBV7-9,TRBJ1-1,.,TGTGCCAGCAGCCCGGACAGAACCATGAACACTGAAGCTTTCTTT,CASSPDRTMNTEAFF
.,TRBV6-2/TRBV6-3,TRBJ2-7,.,TGTGCCAGCAGCCGTGCGAGACTTTTCTCCTTCGAGCAGTACTTC,CASSRARLFSFEQYF
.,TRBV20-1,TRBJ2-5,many,TGCAGTGCTGCCCAAGGGAGCCAAAAGTACTTC,CSAAQGSQKYF
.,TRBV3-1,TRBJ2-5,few,TGTGCCAGCAGCCACTCTTTCCGCCACGGCCGATACCAAGAGACCCAGTACTTC,CASSHSFRHGRYQETQYF
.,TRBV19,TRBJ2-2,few,TGTGCCAGTAGTACGGGGACTTCGAACACCGGGGAGCTGTTTTTT,CASSTGTSNTGELFF
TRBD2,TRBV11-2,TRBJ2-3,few,TGTGCCAGCAGTCTTAGGACTAGCGGGGGGTATAGCACAGATACGCAGTATTTT,CASSLRTSGGYSTDTQYF
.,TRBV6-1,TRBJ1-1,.,TGTGCCAGCACCCCCTTTAAGACAGCTGTTTTGAACACTGAAGCTTTCTTT,CASTPFKTAVLNTEAFF
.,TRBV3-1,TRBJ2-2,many,TGTGCCAGCAGCCAAGGGACAGTTAACACCGGGGAGCTGTTTTTT,CASSQGTVNTGELFF
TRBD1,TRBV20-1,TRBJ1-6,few,TGCAGTGCTAGGGCCCTCCGGGACAGTTTCTCACCCCTCCACTTT,CSARALRDSFSPLHF
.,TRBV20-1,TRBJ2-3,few,TGCAGTGCTAGAGATCCGTACTCCACAGATACGCAGTATTTT,CSARDPYSTDTQYF
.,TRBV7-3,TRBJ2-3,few,TGTGCCAGCAGCTTAACCGGGGGACGGACAGATACGCAGTATTTT,CASSLTGGRTDTQYF
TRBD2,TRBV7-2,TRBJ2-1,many,TGTGCCAGCAGCTTAGCCGGGACTAACTACAATGAGCAGTTCTTC,CASSLAGTNYNEQFF
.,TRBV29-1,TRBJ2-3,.,TGCAGCGTTGCGGGACGGAGCACAGATACGCAGTATTTT,CSVAGRSTDTQYF
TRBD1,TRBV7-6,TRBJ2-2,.,TGTGCCAGCAGCGTAAGCGGGCAGGGGGCTTTCACCGGGGAGCTGTTTTTT,CASSVSGQGAFTGELFF
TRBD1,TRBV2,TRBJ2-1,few,TGTGCCAGGGGACAGGGAATGAACAATGAGCAGTTCTTC,CARGQGMNNEQFF
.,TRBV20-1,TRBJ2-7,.,TGCAGTGCTAGAGATGCTTTGACCTACGAGCAGTACTTC,CSARDALTYEQYF
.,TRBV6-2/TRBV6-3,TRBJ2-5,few,TGTGCCAGCAGTTATTTAACCCAATTGGCGACCCAGTACTTC,CASSYLTQLATQYF
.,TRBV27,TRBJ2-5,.,TGTGCCAGCAGTTTCGCCTACCAAGAGACCCAGTACTTC,CASSFAYQETQYF
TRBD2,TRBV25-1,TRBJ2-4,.,TGTGCCAGCAGTGAGCCCGCGGGGGGAAACATTCAGTACTTC,CASSEPAGGNIQYF